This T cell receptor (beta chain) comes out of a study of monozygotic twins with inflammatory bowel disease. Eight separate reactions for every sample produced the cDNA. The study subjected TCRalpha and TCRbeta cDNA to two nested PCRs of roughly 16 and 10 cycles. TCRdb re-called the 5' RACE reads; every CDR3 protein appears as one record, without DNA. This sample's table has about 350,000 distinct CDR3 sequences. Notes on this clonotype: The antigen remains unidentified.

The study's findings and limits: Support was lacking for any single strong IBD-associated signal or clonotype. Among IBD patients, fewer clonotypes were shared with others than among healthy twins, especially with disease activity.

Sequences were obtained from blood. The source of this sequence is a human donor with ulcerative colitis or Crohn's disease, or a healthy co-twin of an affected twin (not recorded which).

This chain's CDR3 is CASSNSANTDTQYF. This chain uses TRBV19 with TRBJ2-3. Germline CDR1 is LNHDA and CDR2 is SQIVND (reference sequence). This CDR3 comprises 14 residues.